The 7 T cell receptor beta chains below all came from one sample that was sequenced in a study of blood T cells in healthy people across ages. Together with a sample-barcoded 5' primer, a J-beta primer mix was included in a second PCR lasting about 6 to 11 cycles. TCRdb used MiXCR to reprocess the 5' RACE reads, holding one entry per CDR3 protein. The top ten clones hold around an eighth of a sample with about 670,000 distinct CDR3 sequences, around 50% of them seen once. Input material: blood. These receptors were collected from a woman of 80 years or more in good health.

This clonotype has just one count. A read error may be the cause here, since a much bigger clone is one base away. DNA of the CDR3: TGTGCCAGCAGTTTATCGGCTCCGGGGCGCAAGGAGCAGTTCTTC. This sequence encodes CASSLSAPGRKEQFF. The chain is built from TRBV12-3 or TRBV12-4 and TRBJ2-1; tentatively, D is TRBD1 or TRBD2 (5 bases each). The V and J ends lost 2 bases and 10 bases respectively, with 18 bases between them. The CDR3 is made up of 15 amino acids.

The rearrangement uses TRBV12-3 or TRBV12-4 and TRBJ2-2; 7 bases agree with TRBD1. The CDR3 extends over 14 amino acids. Unmatched junction bases numbered 6, after V lost 4 bases and J lost 7 bases. CDR3 DNA sequence: TGTGCCAGCAGTTCCCGACAGGGTGTCGGGGAGCTGTTTTTT. Its translation: CASSSRQGVGELFF.

This clonotype was observed many times. The gene calls are TRBV3-1 and TRBJ1-2; TRBD1 matches 10 bases. Germline CDR1 LGHDT, CDR2 YNNKEL (reference sequence). V lost 6 bases and J lost 3; bases outside the gene matches: 4. This CDR3 comprises 14 residues. The CDR3 here is CASRWDRGDYGYTF. The DNA for the CDR3 is TGTGCCAGCAGATGGGACAGGGGTGACTATGGCTACACCTTC.

This clonotype was recorded at least ten times. The chain joins TRBV6-5 to TRBJ1-1; tentative D call: TRBD1 (5 bases). The CDR3 totals 13 residues. Trimming pared 7 bases from V and 5 bases from J, leaving 14 bases between. Germline values: CDR1 MNHEY, CDR2 SVGAGI. The CDR3 reads CASTRGGRTEAFF. The CDR3 coding sequence is TGTGCCAGCACCCGGGGGGGGAGGACTGAAGCTTTCTTT.

Notes on this clonotype: This clone may be a read error of a much larger clone one base away. This chain joins TRBV12-3 or TRBV12-4 and TRBJ2-7, with D maybe TRBD2 (6 bases). This CDR3 has 15 amino acids. Trimming took 7 bases from V and 0 from J, leaving 16 bases between them. This CDR3 is CASTLSGGSSYEQYF. The CDR3 DNA sequence: TGTGCCAGCACCTTGAGCGGAGGGAGCTCCTACGAGCAGTACTTC.

This clonotype was observed once. This chain links TRBV6-5 with TRBJ2-2; D perhaps matches TRBD2 (5 bases). Germline values: CDR1 MNHEY, CDR2 SVGAGI. V was shortened by 8 bases and J by 0 bases, with 10 bases between the two germline ends. The CDR3 is 14 residues long. CDR3 protein: CASAGRTNTGELFF. CDR3 in DNA: TGTGCCAGCGCGGGCAGGACGAACACCGGGGAGCTGTTTTTT.

The chain uses TRBV5-1 and TRBJ2-5; perhaps TRBD1 as D (5 bases). Germline V gene sequence: CDR1 SGHRS, CDR2 YFSETQ. Deletions cut 7 bases from V and 2 bases from J, with 12 bases between. There are 13 residues in the CDR3. The CDR3 nucleotides read TGCGCCAGCTTTGGGCAGGGACAAGAGACCCAGTACTTC. This gives the protein CASFGQGQETQYF.